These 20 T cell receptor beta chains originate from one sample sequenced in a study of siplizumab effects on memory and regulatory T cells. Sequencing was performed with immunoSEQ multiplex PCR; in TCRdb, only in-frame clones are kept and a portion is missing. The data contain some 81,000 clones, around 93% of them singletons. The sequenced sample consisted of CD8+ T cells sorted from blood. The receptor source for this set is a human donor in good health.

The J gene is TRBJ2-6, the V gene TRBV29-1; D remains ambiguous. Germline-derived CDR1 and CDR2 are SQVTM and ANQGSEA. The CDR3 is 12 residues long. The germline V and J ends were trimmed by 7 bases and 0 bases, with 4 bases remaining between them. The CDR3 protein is CSALSGANVLTF. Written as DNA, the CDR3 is TGCAGCGCCCTCTCTGGGGCCAACGTCCTGACTTTC.

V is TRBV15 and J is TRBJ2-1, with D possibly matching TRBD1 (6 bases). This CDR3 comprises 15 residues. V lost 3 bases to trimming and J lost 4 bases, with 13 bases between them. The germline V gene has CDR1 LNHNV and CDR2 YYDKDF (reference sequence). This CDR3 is CATSRRTEPYNEQFF. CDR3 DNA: TGTGCCACCAGCAGGCGGACAGAGCCGTACAATGAGCAGTTCTTC. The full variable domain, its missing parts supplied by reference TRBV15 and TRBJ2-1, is DAMVIQNPRYQVTQFGKPVTLSCSQTLNHNVMYWYQQKSSQAPKLLFHYYDKDFNNEADTPDNFQSRRPNTSFCFLDIRSPGLGDTAMYLCATSRRTEPYNEQFFGPGTRLTVL.

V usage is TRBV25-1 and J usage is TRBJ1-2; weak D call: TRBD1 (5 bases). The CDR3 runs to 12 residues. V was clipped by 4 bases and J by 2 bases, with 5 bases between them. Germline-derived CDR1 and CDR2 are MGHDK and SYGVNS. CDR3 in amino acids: CASSAGNYGYTF. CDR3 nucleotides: TGTGCCAGCAGTGCAGGGAACTATGGCTACACCTTC.

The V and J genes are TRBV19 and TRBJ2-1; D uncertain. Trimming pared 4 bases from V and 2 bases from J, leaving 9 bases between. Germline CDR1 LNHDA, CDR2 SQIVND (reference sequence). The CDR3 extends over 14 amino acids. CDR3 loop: CASSTESPYNEQFF. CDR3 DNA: TGTGCCAGTAGTACAGAGTCCCCCTACAATGAGCAGTTCTTC. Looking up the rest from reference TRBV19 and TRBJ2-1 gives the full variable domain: DGGITQSPKYLFRKEGQNVTLSCEQNLNHDAMYWYRQDPGQGLRLIYYSQIVNDFQKGDIAEGYSVSREKKESFPLTVTSAQKNPTAFYLCASSTESPYNEQFFGPGTRLTVL.

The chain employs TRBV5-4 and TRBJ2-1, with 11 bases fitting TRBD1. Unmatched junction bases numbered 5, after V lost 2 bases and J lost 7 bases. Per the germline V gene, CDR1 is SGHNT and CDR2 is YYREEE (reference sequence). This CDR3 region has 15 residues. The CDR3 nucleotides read TGTGCCAGCAGCTTCGGACAGGGGGCAGGTAATGAGCAGTTCTTC. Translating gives CASSFGQGAGNEQFF.

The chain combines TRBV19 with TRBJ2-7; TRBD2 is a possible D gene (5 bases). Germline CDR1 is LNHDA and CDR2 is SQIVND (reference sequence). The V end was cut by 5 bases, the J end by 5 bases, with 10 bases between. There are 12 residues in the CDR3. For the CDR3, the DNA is TGTGCCAGTAGTGGGCCGGAGGACGAGCAGTACTTC. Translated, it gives CASSGPEDEQYF. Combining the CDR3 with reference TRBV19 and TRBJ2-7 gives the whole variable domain DGGITQSPKYLFRKEGQNVTLSCEQNLNHDAMYWYRQDPGQGLRLIYYSQIVNDFQKGDIAEGYSVSREKKESFPLTVTSAQKNPTAFYLCASSGPEDEQYFGPGTRLTVT.

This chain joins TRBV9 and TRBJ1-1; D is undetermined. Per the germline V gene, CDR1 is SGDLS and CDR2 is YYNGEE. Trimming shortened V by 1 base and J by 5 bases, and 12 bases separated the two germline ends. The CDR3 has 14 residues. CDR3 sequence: CASSVSIEGTEAFF. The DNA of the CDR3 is TGTGCCAGCAGCGTAAGTATTGAGGGAACTGAAGCTTTCTTT.

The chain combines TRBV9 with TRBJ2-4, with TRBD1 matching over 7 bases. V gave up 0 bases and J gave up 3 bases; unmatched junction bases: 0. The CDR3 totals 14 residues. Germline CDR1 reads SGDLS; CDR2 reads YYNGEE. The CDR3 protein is CASSVAGGKNIQYF. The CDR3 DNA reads TGTGCCAGCAGCGTAGCAGGGGGCAAAAACATTCAGTACTTC.

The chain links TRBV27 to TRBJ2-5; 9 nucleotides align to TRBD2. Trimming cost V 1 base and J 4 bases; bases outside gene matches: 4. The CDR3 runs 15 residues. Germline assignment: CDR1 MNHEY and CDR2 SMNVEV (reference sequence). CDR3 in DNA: TGTGCCAGCAGTTTATTAGCGGGAGTAGGAGAGACCCAGTACTTC. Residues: CASSLLAGVGETQYF.

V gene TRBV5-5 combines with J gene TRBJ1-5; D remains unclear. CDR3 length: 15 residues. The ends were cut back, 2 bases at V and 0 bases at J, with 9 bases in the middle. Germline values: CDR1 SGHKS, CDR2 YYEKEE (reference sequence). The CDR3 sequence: CASSLASGSNQPQHF. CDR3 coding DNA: TGTGCCAGCAGCTTAGCGTCCGGTAGCAATCAGCCCCAGCATTTT.

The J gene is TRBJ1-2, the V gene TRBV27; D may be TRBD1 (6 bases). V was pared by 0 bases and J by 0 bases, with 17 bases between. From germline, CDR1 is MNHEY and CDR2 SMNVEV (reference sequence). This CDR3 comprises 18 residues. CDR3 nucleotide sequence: TGTGCCAGCAGTTTATCAAGGGGGGCAGGTTTAGCTAACTATGGCTACACCTTC. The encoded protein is CASSLSRGAGLANYGYTF.

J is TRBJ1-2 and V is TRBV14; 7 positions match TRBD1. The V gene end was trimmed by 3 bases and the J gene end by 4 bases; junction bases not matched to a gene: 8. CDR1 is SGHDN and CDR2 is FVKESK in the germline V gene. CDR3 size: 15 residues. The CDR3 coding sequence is TGTGCCAGCAGCCAGAACAGGGGTGTGGTCTATGGCTACACCTTC. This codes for CASSQNRGVVYGYTF.

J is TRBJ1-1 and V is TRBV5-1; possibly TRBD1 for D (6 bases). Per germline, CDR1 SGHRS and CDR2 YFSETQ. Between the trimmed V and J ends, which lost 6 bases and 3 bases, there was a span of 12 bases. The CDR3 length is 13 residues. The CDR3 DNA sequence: TGCGCCAGCAAACTGGGGGCGGACACTGAAGCTTTCTTT. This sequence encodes CASKLGADTEAFF. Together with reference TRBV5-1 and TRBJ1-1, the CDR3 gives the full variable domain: KAGVTQTPRYLIKTRGQQVTLSCSPISGHRSVSWYQQTPGQGLQFLFEYFSETQRNKGNFPGRFSGRQFSNSRSEMNVSTLELGDSALYLCASKLGADTEAFFGQGTRLTVV.

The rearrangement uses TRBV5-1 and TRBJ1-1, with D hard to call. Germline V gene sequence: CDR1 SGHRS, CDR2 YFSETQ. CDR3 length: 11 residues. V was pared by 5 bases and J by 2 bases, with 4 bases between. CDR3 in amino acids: CASSGNTEAFF. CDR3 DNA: TGCGCCAGCAGTGGAAACACTGAAGCTTTCTTT.

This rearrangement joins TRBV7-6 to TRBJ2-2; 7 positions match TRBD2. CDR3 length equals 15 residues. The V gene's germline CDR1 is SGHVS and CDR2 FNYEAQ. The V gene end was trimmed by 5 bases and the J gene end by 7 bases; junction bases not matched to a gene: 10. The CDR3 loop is CASSRGAGAIGELFF. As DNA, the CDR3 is TGTGCCAGCAGCCGAGGTGCGGGAGCGATCGGGGAGCTGTTTTTT.

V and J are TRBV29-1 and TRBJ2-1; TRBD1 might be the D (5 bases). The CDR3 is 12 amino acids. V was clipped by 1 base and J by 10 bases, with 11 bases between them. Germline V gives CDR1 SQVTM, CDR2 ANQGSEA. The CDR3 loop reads CSVEVIRQEQFF. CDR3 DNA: TGCAGCGTTGAAGTGATCCGACAGGAGCAGTTCTTC.

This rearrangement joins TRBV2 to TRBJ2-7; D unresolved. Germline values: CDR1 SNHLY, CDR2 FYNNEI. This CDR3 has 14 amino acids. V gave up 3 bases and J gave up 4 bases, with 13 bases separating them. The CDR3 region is CASSDPRSWYEQYF. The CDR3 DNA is TGTGCCAGCAGTGACCCGCGGTCTTGGTACGAGCAGTACTTC. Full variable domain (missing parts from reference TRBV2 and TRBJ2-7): EPEVTQTPSHQVTQMGQEVILRCVPISNHLYFYWYRQILGQKVEFLVSFYNNEISEKSEIFDDQFSVERPDGSNFTLKIRSTKLEDSAMYFCASSDPRSWYEQYFGPGTRLTVT.

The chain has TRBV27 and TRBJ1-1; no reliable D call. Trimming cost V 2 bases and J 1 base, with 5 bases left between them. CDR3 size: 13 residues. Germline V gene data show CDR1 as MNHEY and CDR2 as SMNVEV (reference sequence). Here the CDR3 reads CASSLGPNTEAFF. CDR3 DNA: TGTGCCAGCAGTTTAGGTCCGAACACTGAAGCTTTCTTT.

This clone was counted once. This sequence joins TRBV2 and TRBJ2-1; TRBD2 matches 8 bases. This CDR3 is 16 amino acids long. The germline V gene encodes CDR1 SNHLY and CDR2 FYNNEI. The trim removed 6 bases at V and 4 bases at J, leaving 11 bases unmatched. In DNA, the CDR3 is TGTGCCAGCAGCTTAGCATCTACTAGCGGATACAATGAGCAGTTCTTC. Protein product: CASSLASTSGYNEQFF.

The CDR3 nucleotides read TGTGCCAGCAGCTTTTCCCCAAGGGGTAACAATCAGCCCCAGCATTTT. Translating gives CASSFSPRGNNQPQHF. The chain is built from TRBV7-6 and TRBJ1-5; TRBD1 might be the D (5 bases). The CDR3 runs to 16 residues. Trimming removed 3 bases at V and 3 bases at J, with 15 bases between. Germline assignment: CDR1 SGHVS and CDR2 FNYEAQ.